A selection of T cell receptor beta chains follows, all from one sample in a study of blood T cell repertoires in COVID-19. This table comes from immunoSEQ multiplex PCR, and its TCRdb copy is limited to in-frame clones, with some not included. Here the sample spans about 34,000 clones, 85% to 95% being singletons. The sample consisted of peripheral blood. The origin of the receptors is a man between 60 and 75 years old with active or convalescent COVID-19. Both conserved end residues are part of each CDR3. The order of the fields is J gene, D gene, V gene, clone size, CDR3 length, CDR3 protein, CDR3 DNA. A D gene is named only where the DNA matches it firmly. The size entry is marked missing in some rows and otherwise reads once, few, many or a size class.

j_call: TRBJ1-5
d_call: .
v_call: TRBV6-5
clone_size: .
cdr3_length: 15
cdr3_aa: CASSGSRDIDQPQHF
cdr3_nt: TGTGCCAGCAGCGGATCCAGGGACATAGACCAGCCCCAGCATTTT

j_call: TRBJ2-1
d_call: TRBD2
v_call: TRBV9
clone_size: once
cdr3_length: 15
cdr3_aa: CASSGAGGTYNEQFF
cdr3_nt: TGTGCCAGCAGCGGCGCGGGGGGTACCTACAATGAGCAGTTCTTC

j_call: TRBJ1-4
d_call: .
v_call: TRBV5-4
clone_size: .
cdr3_length: 14
cdr3_aa: CASSPGSAEEKLFF
cdr3_nt: TGTGCCAGCAGCCCGGGGTCCGCGGAGGAAAAACTGTTTTTT

j_call: TRBJ1-1
d_call: .
v_call: TRBV4-1
clone_size: .
cdr3_length: 16
cdr3_aa: CASSQARGRAGTEAFF
cdr3_nt: TGCGCCAGCAGCCAAGCGCGGGGACGGGCGGGCACTGAAGCTTTCTTT

j_call: TRBJ2-1
d_call: TRBD2
v_call: TRBV24-1
clone_size: .
cdr3_length: 15
cdr3_aa: CATSPGLAGAGEQFF
cdr3_nt: TGTGCCACTAGTCCGGGACTAGCGGGAGCAGGGGAGCAGTTCTTC

j_call: TRBJ1-4
d_call: .
v_call: TRBV4-1
clone_size: .
cdr3_length: 17
cdr3_aa: CASSRLNPILSREKLFF
cdr3_nt: TGCGCCAGCAGCCGCCTGAATCCAATCTTGAGTCGTGAAAAACTGTTTTTT

j_call: TRBJ1-1
d_call: .
v_call: TRBV2
clone_size: .
cdr3_length: 16
cdr3_aa: CASGRPGVPGNTEAFF
cdr3_nt: TGTGCCAGCGGACGGCCAGGGGTTCCTGGAAACACTGAAGCTTTCTTT

j_call: TRBJ2-4
d_call: .
v_call: TRBV19
clone_size: .
cdr3_length: 15
cdr3_aa: CASNSGQGAKNIQYF
cdr3_nt: TGTGCCAGTAACTCGGGCCAGGGGGCCAAAAACATTCAGTACTTC

j_call: TRBJ2-5
d_call: TRBD1
v_call: TRBV18
clone_size: few
cdr3_length: 17
cdr3_aa: CASSPYRGTGLRETQYF
cdr3_nt: TGTGCCAGCTCCCCATATAGGGGGACAGGGTTACGGGAGACCCAGTACTTC

j_call: TRBJ2-7
d_call: TRBD2
v_call: TRBV28
clone_size: .
cdr3_length: 18
cdr3_aa: CASSRLRGLAGGSYEQYF
cdr3_nt: TGTGCCAGCAGCCGCTTGCGGGGACTAGCGGGAGGTTCCTACGAGCAGTACTTC

j_call: TRBJ1-2
d_call: TRBD1
v_call: TRBV27
clone_size: .
cdr3_length: 13
cdr3_aa: CASSTGGVYGYTF
cdr3_nt: TGTGCCAGCAGCACAGGGGGCGTCTATGGCTACACCTTC

j_call: TRBJ1-2
d_call: .
v_call: TRBV20-1
clone_size: .
cdr3_length: 11
cdr3_aa: CSAGGTYGYTF
cdr3_nt: TGCAGTGCGGGGGGGACCTATGGCTACACCTTC

j_call: TRBJ1-2
d_call: TRBD1
v_call: TRBV7-2
clone_size: .
cdr3_length: 15
cdr3_aa: CASSFRTGGRYGYTF
cdr3_nt: TGTGCCAGCAGCTTCCGGACAGGGGGCAGGTATGGCTACACCTTC

j_call: TRBJ1-5
d_call: .
v_call: TRBV27
clone_size: once
cdr3_length: 14
cdr3_aa: CASSLGGSNQPQHF
cdr3_nt: TGTGCCAGCAGTTTAGGAGGGAGCAATCAGCCCCAGCATTTT

j_call: TRBJ1-4
d_call: .
v_call: TRBV15
clone_size: .
cdr3_length: 16
cdr3_aa: CATSRGVGGSGEKLFF
cdr3_nt: TGTGCCACCAGCAGAGGTGTTGGGGGGAGCGGTGAAAAACTGTTTTTT

j_call: TRBJ1-1
d_call: TRBD1
v_call: TRBV10-3
clone_size: .
cdr3_length: 15
cdr3_aa: CAISAYGQGDTEAFF
cdr3_nt: TGTGCCATCAGTGCTTACGGACAGGGGGATACTGAAGCTTTCTTT

j_call: TRBJ1-2
d_call: .
v_call: TRBV6-5
clone_size: .
cdr3_length: 13
cdr3_aa: CASSNREGYGYTF
cdr3_nt: TGTGCCAGCAGTAACAGGGAGGGCTATGGCTACACCTTC

j_call: TRBJ1-5
d_call: .
v_call: TRBV6-1
clone_size: once
cdr3_length: 16
cdr3_aa: CASSEGLSILYQPQHF
cdr3_nt: TGTGCCAGCAGTGAGGGACTTTCGATCCTTTATCAGCCCCAGCATTTT

j_call: TRBJ2-7
d_call: .
v_call: TRBV6-6
clone_size: .
cdr3_length: 11
cdr3_aa: CASSSFYEQYF
cdr3_nt: TGTGCCAGCAGTTCCTTCTACGAGCAGTACTTC

j_call: TRBJ2-1
d_call: TRBD2
v_call: TRBV5-1
clone_size: once
cdr3_length: 14
cdr3_aa: CASSFSGGATEQFF
cdr3_nt: TGCGCCAGCAGCTTTAGCGGGGGGGCTACTGAGCAGTTCTTC

j_call: TRBJ2-7
d_call: TRBD2
v_call: TRBV7-2
clone_size: .
cdr3_length: 16
cdr3_aa: CASSPDGTSRSYEQYF
cdr3_nt: TGTGCCAGCAGCCCAGACGGGACTAGCAGGTCCTACGAGCAGTACTTC

j_call: TRBJ1-6
d_call: TRBD1
v_call: TRBV19
clone_size: .
cdr3_length: 13
cdr3_aa: CASNDREDSPLHF
cdr3_nt: TGTGCCAGTAACGACAGGGAGGATTCACCCCTCCACTTT

j_call: TRBJ1-6
d_call: TRBD1
v_call: TRBV5-5
clone_size: .
cdr3_length: 18
cdr3_aa: CASSRTGQGGSYNSPLHF
cdr3_nt: TGTGCCAGCAGCCGCACCGGACAGGGAGGGTCCTATAATTCACCCCTCCACTTT

j_call: TRBJ1-3
d_call: TRBD1
v_call: TRBV19
clone_size: .
cdr3_length: 16
cdr3_aa: CASTRTGGFSGNTIYF
cdr3_nt: TGTGCCAGTACGAGGACAGGTGGATTCTCTGGAAACACCATATATTTT

j_call: TRBJ1-2
d_call: .
v_call: TRBV6-6
clone_size: .
cdr3_length: 10
cdr3_aa: CASIGAHCTF
cdr3_nt: TGTGCCAGCATAGGGGCACACTGCACCTTC

j_call: TRBJ2-7
d_call: TRBD2
v_call: TRBV6-2/TRBV6-3
clone_size: .
cdr3_length: 17
cdr3_aa: CASSYDYGGTRAYEQYF
cdr3_nt: TGTGCCAGCAGTTACGACTATGGTGGGACTAGAGCCTACGAGCAGTACTTC

j_call: TRBJ2-3
d_call: .
v_call: TRBV5-1
clone_size: .
cdr3_length: 15
cdr3_aa: CASSLGQGYTDTQYF
cdr3_nt: TGCGCCAGCAGCTTGGGGCAGGGATACACAGATACGCAGTATTTT

j_call: TRBJ1-2
d_call: TRBD1
v_call: TRBV10-3
clone_size: .
cdr3_length: 16
cdr3_aa: CAIRGTGGAGHYGYTF
cdr3_nt: TGTGCCATCAGGGGGACAGGGGGCGCAGGTCACTATGGCTACACCTTC

j_call: TRBJ2-2
d_call: .
v_call: TRBV19
clone_size: .
cdr3_length: 14
cdr3_aa: CASSIGQNTGELFF
cdr3_nt: TGTGCCAGTAGTATCGGACAGAACACCGGGGAGCTGTTTTTT